This T cell receptor (beta chain) emerged from a study of STAT5B mutations in CD4+ large granular lymphocyte leukemia. General study results and limits: Without putative leukemic clones, patient CD4-sorted repertoires remained more clonal than healthy CD4+ repertoires. Less than 30% of private leukemic clonotypes occurred rarely in other patients' non-leukemic repertoires.

Sequenced by immunoSEQ multiplex PCR; TCRdb stores in-frame clones only, minus some. The sample yields some 40,000 clones, less than 85% seen once. Trimming removed 3 bases at V and 1 base at J, with 16 bases between. CDR3 length: 17 residues. In germline, CDR1 is SNHLY, CDR2 FYNNEI. As to this clone: What it binds is unknown.

Input material: CD4+ T cells from blood buffy coats. The chain recombines TRBV2 with TRBJ1-5, with unresolved D. The receptor comes from a human donor in good health. CDR3 coding DNA: TGTGCCAGCAGTGAGTACCCCGCCGAGGTGAGCAATCAGCCCCAGCATTTT. Translating gives CASSEYPAEVSNQPQHF. Variable domain in full (rest from reference TRBV2 and TRBJ1-5): EPEVTQTPSHQVTQMGQEVILRCVPISNHLYFYWYRQILGQKVEFLVSFYNNEISEKSEIFDDQFSVERPDGSNFTLKIRSTKLEDSAMYFCASSEYPAEVSNQPQHFGDGTRLSIL.